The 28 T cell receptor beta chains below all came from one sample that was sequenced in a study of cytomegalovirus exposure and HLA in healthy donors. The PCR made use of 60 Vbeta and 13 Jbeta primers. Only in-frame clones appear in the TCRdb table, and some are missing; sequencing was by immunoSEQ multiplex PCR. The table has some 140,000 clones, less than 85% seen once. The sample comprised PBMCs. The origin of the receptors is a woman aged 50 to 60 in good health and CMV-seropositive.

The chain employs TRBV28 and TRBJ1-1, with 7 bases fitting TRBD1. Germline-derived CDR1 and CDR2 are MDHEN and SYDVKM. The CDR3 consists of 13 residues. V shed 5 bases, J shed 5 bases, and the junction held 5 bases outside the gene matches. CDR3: CASSVRDSTEAFF. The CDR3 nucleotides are TGTGCCAGCAGTGTCCGGGACAGTACTGAAGCTTTCTTT.

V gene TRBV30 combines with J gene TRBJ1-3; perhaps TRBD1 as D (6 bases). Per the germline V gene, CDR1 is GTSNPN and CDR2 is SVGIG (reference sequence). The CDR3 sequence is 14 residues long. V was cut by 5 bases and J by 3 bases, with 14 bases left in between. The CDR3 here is CAWEPGAGGNTIYF. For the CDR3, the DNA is TGTGCCTGGGAACCAGGGGCTGGTGGAAACACCATATATTTT.

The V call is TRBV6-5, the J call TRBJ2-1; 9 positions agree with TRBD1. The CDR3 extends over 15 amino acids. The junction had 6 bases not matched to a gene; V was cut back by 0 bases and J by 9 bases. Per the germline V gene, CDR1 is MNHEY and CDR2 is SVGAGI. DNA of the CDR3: TGTGCCAGCAGTTACTCCGGGACAGGGCATAGTGAGCAGTTCTTC. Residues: CASSYSGTGHSEQFF.

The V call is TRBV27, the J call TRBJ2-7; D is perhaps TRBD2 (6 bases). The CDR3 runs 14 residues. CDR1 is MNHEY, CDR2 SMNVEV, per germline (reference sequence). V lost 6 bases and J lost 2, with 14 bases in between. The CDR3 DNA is TGTGCCAGCAGCTACACCGGGGAGGCCTACGAGCAGTACTTC. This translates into CASSYTGEAYEQYF.

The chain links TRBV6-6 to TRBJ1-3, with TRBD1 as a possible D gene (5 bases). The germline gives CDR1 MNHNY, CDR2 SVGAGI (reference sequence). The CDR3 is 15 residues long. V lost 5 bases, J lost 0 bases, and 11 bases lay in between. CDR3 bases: TGTGCCAGCAGTCCAAGGACAAGCTCTGGAAACACCATATATTTT. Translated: CASSPRTSSGNTIYF.

CDR3 sequence (DNA): TGTGCCAGCAGTTTGACAGCTCGCGAGCAGTACTTC. It translates to CASSLTAREQYF. V and J are TRBV6-1 and TRBJ2-7, with D perhaps matching TRBD1 (5 bases). The CDR3 is made up of 12 amino acids. Trimming stripped 5 bases from V and 6 bases from J, with 11 bases between. Germline V CDR1 and CDR2: MNHNS, SASEGT.

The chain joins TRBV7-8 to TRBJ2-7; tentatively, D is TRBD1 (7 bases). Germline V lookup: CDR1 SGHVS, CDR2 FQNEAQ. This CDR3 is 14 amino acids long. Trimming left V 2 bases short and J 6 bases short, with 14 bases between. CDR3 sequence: CASSLFSQGGEQYF. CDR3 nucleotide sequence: TGTGCCAGCAGCTTATTCTCCCAGGGGGGCGAGCAGTACTTC. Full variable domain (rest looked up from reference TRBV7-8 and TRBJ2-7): GAGVSQSPRYKVAKRGQDVALRCDPISGHVSLFWYQQALGQGPEFLTYFQNEAQLDKSGLPSDRFFAERPEGSVSTLKIQRTQQEDSAVYLCASSLFSQGGEQYFGPGTRLTVT.

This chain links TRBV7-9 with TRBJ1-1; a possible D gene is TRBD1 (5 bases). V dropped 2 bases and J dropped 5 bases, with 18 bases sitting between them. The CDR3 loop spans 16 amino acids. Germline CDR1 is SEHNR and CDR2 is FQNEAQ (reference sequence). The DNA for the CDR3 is TGTGCCAGCAGCTTACCAAACGATCGCCAGGGTACTGAAGCTTTCTTT. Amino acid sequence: CASSLPNDRQGTEAFF.

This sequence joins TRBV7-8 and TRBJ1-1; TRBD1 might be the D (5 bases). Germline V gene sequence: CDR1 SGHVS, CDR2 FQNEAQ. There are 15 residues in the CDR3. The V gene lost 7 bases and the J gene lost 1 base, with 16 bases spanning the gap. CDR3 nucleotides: TGTGCCAGCAACCTTAACGGGGGGTGGAACACTGAAGCTTTCTTT. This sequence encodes CASNLNGGWNTEAFF.

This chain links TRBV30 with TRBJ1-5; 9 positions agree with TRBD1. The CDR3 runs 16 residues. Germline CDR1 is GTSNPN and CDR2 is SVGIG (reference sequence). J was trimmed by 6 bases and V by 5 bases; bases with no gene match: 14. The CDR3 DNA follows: TGTGCCTGGGGGGACAGACAGGGGGTGAGTTTTCAGCCCCAGCATTTT. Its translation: CAWGDRQGVSFQPQHF.

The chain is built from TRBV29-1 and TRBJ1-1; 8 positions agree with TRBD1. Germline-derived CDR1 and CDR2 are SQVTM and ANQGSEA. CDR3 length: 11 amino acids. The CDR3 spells CATQSQGAAFF. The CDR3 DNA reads TGCGCCACCCAAAGCCAGGGGGCAGCTTTCTTT. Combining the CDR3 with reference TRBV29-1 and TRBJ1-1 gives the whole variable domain SAVISQKPSRDICQRGTSLTIQCQVDSQVTMMFWYRQQPGQSLTLIATANQGSEATYESGFVIDKFPISRPNLTFSTLTVSNMSPEDSSIYLCATQSQGAAFFGQGTRLTVV.

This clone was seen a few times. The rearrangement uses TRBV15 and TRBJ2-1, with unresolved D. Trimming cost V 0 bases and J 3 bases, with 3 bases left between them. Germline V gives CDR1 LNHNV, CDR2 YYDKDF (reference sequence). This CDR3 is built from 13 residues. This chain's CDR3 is CATSRDSYNEQFF. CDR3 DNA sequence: TGTGCCACCAGCAGAGACAGCTACAATGAGCAGTTCTTC.

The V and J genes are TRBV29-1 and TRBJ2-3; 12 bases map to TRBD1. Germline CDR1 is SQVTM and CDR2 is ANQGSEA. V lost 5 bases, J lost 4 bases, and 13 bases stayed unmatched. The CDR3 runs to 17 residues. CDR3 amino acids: CSVRGQGALGSADTQYF. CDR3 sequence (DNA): TGCAGCGTTAGGGGACAGGGGGCATTAGGCTCCGCAGATACGCAGTATTTT.

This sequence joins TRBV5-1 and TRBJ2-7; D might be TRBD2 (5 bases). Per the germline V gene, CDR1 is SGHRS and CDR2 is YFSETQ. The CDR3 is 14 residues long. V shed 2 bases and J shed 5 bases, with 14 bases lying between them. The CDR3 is CASSLSGGSDEQYF. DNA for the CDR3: TGCGCCAGCAGCTTATCGGGCGGGTCGGACGAGCAGTACTTC.

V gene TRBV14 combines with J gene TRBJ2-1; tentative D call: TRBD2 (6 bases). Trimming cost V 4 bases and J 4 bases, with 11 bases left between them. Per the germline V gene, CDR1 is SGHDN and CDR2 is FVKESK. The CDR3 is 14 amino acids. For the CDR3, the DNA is TGTGCCAGCAGCCTCCGGAGGGCGTACAATGAGCAGTTCTTC. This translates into CASSLRRAYNEQFF.

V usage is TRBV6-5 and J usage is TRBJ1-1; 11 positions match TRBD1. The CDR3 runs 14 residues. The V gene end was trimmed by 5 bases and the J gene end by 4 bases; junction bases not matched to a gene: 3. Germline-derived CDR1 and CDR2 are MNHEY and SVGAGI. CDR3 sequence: CASSPGTGGTEAFF. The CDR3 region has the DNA TGTGCCAGCAGTCCCGGGACAGGGGGCACTGAAGCTTTCTTT.

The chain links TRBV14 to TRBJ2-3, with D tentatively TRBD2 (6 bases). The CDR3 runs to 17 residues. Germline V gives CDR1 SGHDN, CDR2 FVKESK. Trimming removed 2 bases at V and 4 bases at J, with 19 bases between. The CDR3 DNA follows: TGTGCCAGCAGCCAAACCCGGGGCCGGAGGGGACCAGATACGCAGTATTTT. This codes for CASSQTRGRRGPDTQYF.

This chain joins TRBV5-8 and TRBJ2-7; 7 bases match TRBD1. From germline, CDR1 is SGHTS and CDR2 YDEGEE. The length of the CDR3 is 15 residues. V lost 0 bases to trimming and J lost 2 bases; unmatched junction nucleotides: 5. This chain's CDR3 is CASSLGQGAAYEQYF. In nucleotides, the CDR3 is TGTGCCAGCAGCTTGGGACAGGGTGCGGCCTACGAGCAGTACTTC. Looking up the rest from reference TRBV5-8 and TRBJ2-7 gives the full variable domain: EAGVTQSPTHLIKTRGQQATLRCSPISGHTSVYWYQQALGLGLQFLLWYDEGEERNRGNFPPRFSGRQFPNYSSELNVNALELEDSALYLCASSLGQGAAYEQYFGPGTRLTVT.

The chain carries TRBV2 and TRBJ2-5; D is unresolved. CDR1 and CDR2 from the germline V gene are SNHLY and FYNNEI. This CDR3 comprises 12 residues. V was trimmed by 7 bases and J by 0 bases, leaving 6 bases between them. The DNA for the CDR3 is TGTGCCAGCACCCTTGACCAAGAGACCCAGTACTTC. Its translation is CASTLDQETQYF.

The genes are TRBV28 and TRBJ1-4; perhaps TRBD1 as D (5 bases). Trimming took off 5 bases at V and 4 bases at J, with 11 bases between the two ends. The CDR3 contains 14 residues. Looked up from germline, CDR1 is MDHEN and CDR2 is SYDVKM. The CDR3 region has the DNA TGTGCCAGCAGTCCTGACAGATATAATGAAAAACTGTTTTTT. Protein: CASSPDRYNEKLFF.

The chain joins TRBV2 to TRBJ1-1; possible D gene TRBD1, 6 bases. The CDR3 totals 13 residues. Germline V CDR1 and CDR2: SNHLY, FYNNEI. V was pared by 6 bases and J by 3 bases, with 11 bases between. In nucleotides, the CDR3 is TGTGCCAGCAGGTCCAGGGGTTACACTGAAGCTTTCTTT. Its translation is CASRSRGYTEAFF. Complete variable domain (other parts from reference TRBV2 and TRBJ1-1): EPEVTQTPSHQVTQMGQEVILRCVPISNHLYFYWYRQILGQKVEFLVSFYNNEISEKSEIFDDQFSVERPDGSNFTLKIRSTKLEDSAMYFCASRSRGYTEAFFGQGTRLTVV.

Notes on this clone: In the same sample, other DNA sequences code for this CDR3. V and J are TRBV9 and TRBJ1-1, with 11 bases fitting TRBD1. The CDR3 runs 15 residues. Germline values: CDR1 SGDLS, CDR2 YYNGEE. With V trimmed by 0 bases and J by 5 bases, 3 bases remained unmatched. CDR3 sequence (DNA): TGTGCCAGCAGCGTAGACGGGACAGGGGGGACTGAAGCTTTCTTT. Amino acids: CASSVDGTGGTEAFF. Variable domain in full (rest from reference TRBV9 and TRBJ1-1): DSGVTQTPKHLITATGQRVTLRCSPRSGDLSVYWYQQSLDQGLQFLIQYYNGEERAKGNILERFSAQQFPDLHSELNLSSLELGDSALYFCASSVDGTGGTEAFFGQGTRLTVV.

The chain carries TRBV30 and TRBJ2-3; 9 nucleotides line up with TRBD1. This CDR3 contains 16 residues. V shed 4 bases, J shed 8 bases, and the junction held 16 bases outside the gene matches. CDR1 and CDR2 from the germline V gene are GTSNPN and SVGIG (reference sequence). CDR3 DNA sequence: TGTGCCTGGACCCTCACCGGACAGGGGTCGGGGGGTACGCAGTATTTT. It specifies CAWTLTGQGSGGTQYF.

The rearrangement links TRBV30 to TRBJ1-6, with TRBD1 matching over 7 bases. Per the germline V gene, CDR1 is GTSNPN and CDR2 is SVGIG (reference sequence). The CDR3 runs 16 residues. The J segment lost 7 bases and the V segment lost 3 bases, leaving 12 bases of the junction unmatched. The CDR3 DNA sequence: TGTGCCTGGAGCGTCACCTCCGACAGGGACAATTCACCCCTCCACTTT. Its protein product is CAWSVTSDRDNSPLHF.

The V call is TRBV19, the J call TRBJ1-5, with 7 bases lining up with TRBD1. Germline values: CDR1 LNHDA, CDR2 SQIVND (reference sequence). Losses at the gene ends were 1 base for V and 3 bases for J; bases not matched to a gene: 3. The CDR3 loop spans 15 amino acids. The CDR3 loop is CASSIAGQNNQPQHF. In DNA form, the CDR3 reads TGTGCCAGTAGTATAGCGGGACAGAACAATCAGCCCCAGCATTTT.

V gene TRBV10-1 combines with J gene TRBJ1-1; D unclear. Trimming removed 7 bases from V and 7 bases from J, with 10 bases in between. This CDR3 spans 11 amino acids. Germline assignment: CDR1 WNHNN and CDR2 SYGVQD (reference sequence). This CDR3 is CASTLAVEAFF. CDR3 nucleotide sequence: TGCGCCAGCACCCTGGCAGTTGAAGCTTTCTTT.

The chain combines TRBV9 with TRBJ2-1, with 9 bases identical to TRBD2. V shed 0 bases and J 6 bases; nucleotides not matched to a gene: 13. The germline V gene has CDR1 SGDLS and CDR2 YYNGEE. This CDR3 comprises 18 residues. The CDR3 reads CASSVAFGRGGPGNEQFF. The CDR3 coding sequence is TGTGCCAGCAGCGTAGCATTTGGGCGGGGGGGCCCAGGCAATGAGCAGTTCTTC. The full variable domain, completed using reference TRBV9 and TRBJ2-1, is DSGVTQTPKHLITATGQRVTLRCSPRSGDLSVYWYQQSLDQGLQFLIQYYNGEERAKGNILERFSAQQFPDLHSELNLSSLELGDSALYFCASSVAFGRGGPGNEQFFGPGTRLTVL.

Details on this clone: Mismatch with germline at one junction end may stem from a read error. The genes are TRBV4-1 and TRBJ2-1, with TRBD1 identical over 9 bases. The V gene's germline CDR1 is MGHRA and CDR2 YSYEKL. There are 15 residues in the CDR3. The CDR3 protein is CASSPRDRDNNEQFF. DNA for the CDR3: TGCGCCAGTAGCCCCCGGGACAGGGATAACAATGAGCAGTTCTTC.